This TCR beta chain stems from a study of cytomegalovirus exposure and HLA in healthy donors. CDR3 size: 15 residues. The V and J ends lost 1 base and 3 bases respectively, with 12 bases between them. Germline V gene lookup returns CDR1 SGHTA and CDR2 FQGNSA. Study observations and caveats: Within a later analysis, the majority of CMV-associated TCR beta chains appeared HLA-restricted. Published work reported that the classifier diagnosed cytomegalovirus status with high specificity and sensitivity.

To note about this clone: No antigen is known for it.

The PCR had 60 Vbeta and 13 Jbeta primers. In the authors' methods: A later analysis counted about 80 million unique TCR beta chains, 9.5 million to 13 million shared. Clones were sequenced by immunoSEQ multiplex PCR, and TCRdb holds only the in-frame ones, with some missing. Clonal size and the V and J genes are those of that table, whereas D and trimming came from the DNA. The sample has roughly 180,000 clones, about 82% seen once. The sequencing input was PBMCs. The receptor was derived from a woman aged 25 to 39 in good health and CMV-seronegative. The chain recombines TRBV7-2 with TRBJ1-2; D possibly corresponds to TRBD1 (6 bases). This chain's CDR3 is CASSLVPGDHYGYTF. The CDR3 region has the DNA TGTGCCAGCAGCTTAGTGCCAGGGGACCACTATGGCTACACCTTC.